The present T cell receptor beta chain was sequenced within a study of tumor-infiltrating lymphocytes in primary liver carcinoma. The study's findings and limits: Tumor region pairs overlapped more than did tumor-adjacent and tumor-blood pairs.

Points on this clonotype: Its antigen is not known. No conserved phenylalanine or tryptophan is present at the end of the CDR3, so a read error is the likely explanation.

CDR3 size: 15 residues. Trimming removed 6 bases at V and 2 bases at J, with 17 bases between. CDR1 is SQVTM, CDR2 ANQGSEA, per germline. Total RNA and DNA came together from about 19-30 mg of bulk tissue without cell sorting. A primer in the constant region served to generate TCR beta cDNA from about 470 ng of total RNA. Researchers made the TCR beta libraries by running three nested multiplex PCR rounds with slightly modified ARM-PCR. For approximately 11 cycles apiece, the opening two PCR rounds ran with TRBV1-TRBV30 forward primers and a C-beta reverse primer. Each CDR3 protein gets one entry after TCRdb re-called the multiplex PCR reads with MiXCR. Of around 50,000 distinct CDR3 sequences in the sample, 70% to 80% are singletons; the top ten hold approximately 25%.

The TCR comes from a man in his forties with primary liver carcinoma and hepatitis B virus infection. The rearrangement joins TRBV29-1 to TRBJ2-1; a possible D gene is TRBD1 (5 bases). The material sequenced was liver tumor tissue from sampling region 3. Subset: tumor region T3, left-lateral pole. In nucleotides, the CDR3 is TGCAGCGTGGGGCCTCCTCCCAGCACCTACAATGAGCAGTTCTTA. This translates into CSVGPPPSTYNEQFL.